A selection of T cell receptor beta chains follows, all from one sample in a study of blood T cell repertoires in COVID-19. Sequencing was performed with immunoSEQ multiplex PCR; in TCRdb, only in-frame clones are kept and a portion is missing. The table lists about 120,000 clones, roughly 88% of them singletons. The specimen sequenced was peripheral blood. The receptors here all came from an elderly woman with acute or convalescent COVID-19. Both conserved end residues are part of each CDR3. A D gene is named only where the DNA matches it firmly. Where a row states a size, it is once, few, many or the class of an expanded clone; other rows omit it.

j_gene: TRBJ1-4
d_gene: TRBD1
v_gene: TRBV9
len: 18
abundance: NA
CDR3aa: CASSVATGDRVRDEKLFF
CDR3nt: TGTGCCAGCAGCGTAGCTACTGGGGACAGGGTCAGAGATGAAAAACTGTTTTTT

j_gene: TRBJ2-1
d_gene: NA
v_gene: TRBV27
len: 14
abundance: NA
CDR3aa: CASSRLGRGGEQFF
CDR3nt: TGTGCCAGCAGTCGTTTAGGGAGGGGGGGTGAGCAGTTCTTC

j_gene: TRBJ1-4
d_gene: TRBD1
v_gene: TRBV6-1
len: 17
abundance: once
CDR3aa: CASSEQKGTGRNEKLFF
CDR3nt: TGTGCCAGCAGTGAACAAAAGGGGACAGGGAGGAATGAAAAACTGTTTTTT

j_gene: TRBJ2-7
d_gene: TRBD1
v_gene: TRBV2
len: 16
abundance: NA
CDR3aa: CASIRGGTGGSYEQYF
CDR3nt: TGTGCCAGCATAAGGGGGGGGACAGGGGGCTCCTACGAGCAGTACTTC

j_gene: TRBJ1-4
d_gene: NA
v_gene: TRBV7-9
len: 15
abundance: NA
CDR3aa: CASSLARPTNEKLFF
CDR3nt: TGTGCCAGCAGCTTAGCGAGGCCAACTAATGAAAAACTGTTTTTT

j_gene: TRBJ2-1
d_gene: TRBD1
v_gene: TRBV7-6
len: 15
abundance: once
CDR3aa: CASSQGTGGLNEQFF
CDR3nt: TGTGCCAGCAGCCAAGGGACAGGGGGATTGAATGAGCAGTTCTTC

j_gene: TRBJ2-7
d_gene: TRBD1
v_gene: TRBV5-1
len: 14
abundance: NA
CDR3aa: CASSPRQGAGKQYF
CDR3nt: TGCGCCAGCAGCCCTCGACAGGGGGCCGGCAAGCAGTACTTC

j_gene: TRBJ1-4
d_gene: NA
v_gene: TRBV21-1
len: 16
abundance: NA
CDR3aa: CASSKGGGQSDEKLFF
CDR3nt: TGTGCCAGCAGCAAAGGGGGAGGCCAGTCGGATGAAAAACTGTTTTTT

j_gene: TRBJ2-1
d_gene: TRBD1
v_gene: TRBV27
len: 15
abundance: once
CDR3aa: CASSFSDRTYNEQFF
CDR3nt: TGTGCCAGCAGTTTCTCGGACAGGACATACAATGAGCAGTTCTTC

j_gene: TRBJ2-7
d_gene: NA
v_gene: TRBV5-1
len: 15
abundance: NA
CDR3aa: CASSPAGQSTYEQYF
CDR3nt: TGCGCCAGCAGCCCGGCCGGACAGTCGACCTACGAGCAGTACTTC

j_gene: TRBJ1-1
d_gene: NA
v_gene: TRBV19
len: 12
abundance: once
CDR3aa: CASRKGGSEAFF
CDR3nt: TGTGCCAGTAGAAAAGGGGGATCTGAAGCTTTCTTT

j_gene: TRBJ2-7
d_gene: TRBD2
v_gene: TRBV11-2
len: 14
abundance: NA
CDR3aa: CASSLGLADYEQYF
CDR3nt: TGTGCCAGCAGCTTAGGACTAGCGGACTACGAGCAGTACTTC

j_gene: TRBJ1-4
d_gene: NA
v_gene: TRBV5-1
len: 16
abundance: NA
CDR3aa: CASSLALGDYNEKLFF
CDR3nt: TGCGCCAGCAGCTTGGCATTAGGGGATTATAATGAAAAACTGTTTTTT

j_gene: TRBJ1-6
d_gene: NA
v_gene: TRBV20-1
len: 14
abundance: NA
CDR3aa: CSASEAGNLRPLHF
CDR3nt: TGCAGTGCTAGTGAGGCAGGGAATCTTAGGCCCCTCCACTTT

j_gene: TRBJ2-5
d_gene: NA
v_gene: TRBV12-3/TRBV12-4
len: 13
abundance: once
CDR3aa: CASEKGGEETQYF
CDR3nt: TGTGCCAGCGAAAAGGGGGGGGAAGAGACCCAGTACTTC

j_gene: TRBJ2-1
d_gene: TRBD2
v_gene: TRBV12-3/TRBV12-4
len: 13
abundance: NA
CDR3aa: CASSLGAGGEQFF
CDR3nt: TGTGCCAGCAGTTTAGGAGCGGGGGGGGAGCAGTTCTTC

j_gene: TRBJ1-6
d_gene: NA
v_gene: TRBV28
len: 16
abundance: NA
CDR3aa: CASSLTESSYNSPLHF
CDR3nt: TGTGCCAGCAGTCTCACAGAGAGCTCCTATAATTCACCCCTCCACTTT

j_gene: TRBJ1-5
d_gene: NA
v_gene: TRBV27
len: 15
abundance: NA
CDR3aa: CASSLSATGNQPQHF
CDR3nt: TGTGCCAGCAGTTTATCCGCCACAGGGAATCAGCCCCAGCATTTT

j_gene: TRBJ2-1
d_gene: NA
v_gene: TRBV6-2/TRBV6-3
len: 11
abundance: once
CDR3aa: CASSDLRGQFF
CDR3nt: TGTGCCAGCAGTGACCTAAGGGGGCAGTTCTTC

j_gene: TRBJ1-3
d_gene: NA
v_gene: TRBV28
len: 15
abundance: NA
CDR3aa: CVNDRVIYPCDTIYF
CDR3nt: NA

j_gene: TRBJ2-1
d_gene: NA
v_gene: TRBV10-3
len: 14
abundance: NA
CDR3aa: CAISEMSSYNEQFF
CDR3nt: TGTGCCATCAGTGAAATGAGCTCCTACAATGAGCAGTTCTTC

j_gene: TRBJ2-5
d_gene: TRBD2
v_gene: TRBV28
len: 14
abundance: NA
CDR3aa: CASSPASGQETQYF
CDR3nt: TGTGCCAGCAGTCCGGCTAGCGGTCAAGAGACCCAGTACTTC

j_gene: TRBJ2-7
d_gene: TRBD2
v_gene: TRBV20-1
len: 16
abundance: NA
CDR3aa: CSASGGGEGSSYEQYF
CDR3nt: TGCAGTGCTAGTGGGGGGGGAGAGGGAAGCTCCTACGAGCAGTACTTC

j_gene: TRBJ2-2
d_gene: NA
v_gene: TRBV4-2
len: 17
abundance: NA
CDR3aa: CASSQDRGGADTGELFF
CDR3nt: TGTGCCAGCAGCCAAGATAGGGGGGGGGCCGACACCGGGGAGCTGTTTTTT

j_gene: TRBJ2-1
d_gene: NA
v_gene: TRBV11-2
len: 16
abundance: NA
CDR3aa: CASSLPRNDYYNEQFF
CDR3nt: TGTGCCAGCAGCTTACCCCGGAATGACTACTACAATGAGCAGTTCTTC

j_gene: TRBJ2-7
d_gene: NA
v_gene: TRBV6-2/TRBV6-3
len: 12
abundance: NA
CDR3aa: CASSYPVYEQYF
CDR3nt: TGTGCCAGCAGTTACCCAGTCTACGAGCAGTACTTC

j_gene: TRBJ2-1
d_gene: TRBD2
v_gene: TRBV9
len: 17
abundance: NA
CDR3aa: CASSVGGGRAAYNEQFF
CDR3nt: TGTGCCAGCAGCGTAGGGGGCGGGAGGGCCGCCTACAATGAGCAGTTCTTC

j_gene: TRBJ1-1
d_gene: NA
v_gene: TRBV28
len: 16
abundance: NA
CDR3aa: CASSLSPGTLNTEAFF
CDR3nt: TGTGCCAGCAGTTTATCCCCGGGGACATTGAACACTGAAGCTTTCTTT

j_gene: TRBJ1-5
d_gene: NA
v_gene: TRBV29-1
len: 13
abundance: NA
CDR3aa: CSVGQYSNQPQHF
CDR3nt: TGCAGCGTTGGTCAGTATAGCAATCAGCCCCAGCATTTT

j_gene: TRBJ1-2
d_gene: NA
v_gene: TRBV2
len: 13
abundance: once
CDR3aa: CASSESRFYGYTF
CDR3nt: TGTGCCAGCAGTGAGTCCAGATTCTATGGCTACACCTTC

j_gene: TRBJ2-3
d_gene: NA
v_gene: TRBV5-1
len: 15
abundance: NA
CDR3aa: CASSPPTPGVDTQYF
CDR3nt: TGCGCCAGCAGCCCCCCGACCCCCGGAGTAGATACGCAGTATTTT

j_gene: TRBJ2-2
d_gene: TRBD2
v_gene: TRBV4-2
len: 16
abundance: NA
CDR3aa: CASSHETSGSSGELFF
CDR3nt: TGTGCCAGCAGCCATGAGACTAGCGGGAGCTCCGGGGAGCTGTTTTTT

j_gene: TRBJ1-2
d_gene: NA
v_gene: TRBV2
len: 13
abundance: NA
CDR3aa: CASSVGGSYGYTF
CDR3nt: TGTGCCAGCAGTGTGGGGGGGAGCTATGGCTACACCTTC

j_gene: TRBJ2-2
d_gene: NA
v_gene: TRBV12-5
len: 17
abundance: NA
CDR3aa: CASGLVDGGRVTGELFF
CDR3nt: TGTGCTAGTGGTTTGGTAGATGGTGGGAGAGTCACCGGGGAGCTGTTTTTT

j_gene: TRBJ2-3
d_gene: NA
v_gene: TRBV19
len: 16
abundance: NA
CDR3aa: CASSPVVREGTDTQYF
CDR3nt: TGTGCCAGTAGTCCCGTCGTTAGGGAGGGCACAGATACGCAGTATTTT

j_gene: TRBJ1-5
d_gene: TRBD1
v_gene: TRBV28
len: 14
abundance: NA
CDR3aa: CASRWGQANQPQHF
CDR3nt: TGTGCCAGCAGGTGGGGACAGGCCAATCAGCCCCAGCATTTT

j_gene: TRBJ2-5
d_gene: NA
v_gene: TRBV7-9
len: 16
abundance: NA
CDR3aa: CASSLASGVGGETQYF
CDR3nt: TGTGCCAGCAGCTTAGCGTCGGGGGTTGGAGGGGAGACCCAGTACTTC

j_gene: TRBJ1-2
d_gene: NA
v_gene: TRBV3-1/TRBV3-2
len: 16
abundance: NA
CDR3aa: CASSQATQGGNYGYTF
CDR3nt: TGTGCCAGCAGCCAAGCTACACAGGGTGGAAACTATGGCTACACCTTC

j_gene: TRBJ2-5
d_gene: NA
v_gene: TRBV7-3
len: 14
abundance: NA
CDR3aa: CASSSGGLSQTQYF
CDR3nt: TGTGCCAGCAGCTCCGGGGGTTTGTCTCAGACCCAGTACTTC

j_gene: TRBJ2-4
d_gene: TRBD2
v_gene: TRBV6-2/TRBV6-3
len: 20
abundance: NA
CDR3aa: CASSYSRLAGGHLAKNIQYF
CDR3nt: TGTGCCAGCAGTTACTCGCGACTAGCGGGGGGCCATCTAGCCAAAAACATTCAGTACTTC

j_gene: TRBJ1-2
d_gene: TRBD1
v_gene: TRBV5-1
len: 13
abundance: NA
CDR3aa: CASSLTGAHGYTF
CDR3nt: TGCGCCAGCAGCCTAACAGGGGCGCATGGCTACACCTTC

j_gene: TRBJ1-2
d_gene: NA
v_gene: TRBV10-2
len: 14
abundance: NA
CDR3aa: CASRTDRRDYGYTF
CDR3nt: TGCGCCAGCAGGACGGATCGCAGGGACTATGGCTACACCTTC

j_gene: TRBJ2-3
d_gene: TRBD1
v_gene: TRBV5-4
len: 15
abundance: few
CDR3aa: CASSGGTGGVDTQYF
CDR3nt: TGTGCCAGCAGCGGCGGGACAGGGGGCGTAGATACGCAGTATTTT

j_gene: TRBJ1-6
d_gene: NA
v_gene: TRBV6-2/TRBV6-3
len: 16
abundance: NA
CDR3aa: CASSGRTDEYNSPLHF
CDR3nt: TGTGCCAGCAGCGGTAGGACAGACGAATATAATTCACCCCTCCACTTT

j_gene: TRBJ1-6
d_gene: NA
v_gene: TRBV6-6
len: 14
abundance: once
CDR3aa: CASSPSGLNSPLHF
CDR3nt: TGTGCCAGCAGCCCATCAGGGCTTAATTCACCCCTCCACTTT

j_gene: TRBJ2-7
d_gene: TRBD1
v_gene: TRBV5-4
len: 15
abundance: NA
CDR3aa: CASSLAGQGAYEQYF
CDR3nt: TGTGCCAGCAGCTTGGCAGGACAGGGGGCCTACGAGCAGTACTTC

j_gene: TRBJ1-5
d_gene: NA
v_gene: TRBV3-1/TRBV3-2
len: 14
abundance: NA
CDR3aa: CASSHGQGNQPQHF
CDR3nt: TGTGCCAGCAGCCACGGGCAGGGGAATCAGCCCCAGCATTTT

j_gene: TRBJ2-1
d_gene: NA
v_gene: TRBV19
len: 14
abundance: NA
CDR3aa: CASTSTLSTMKQFF
CDR3nt: TGTGCCAGTACCTCTACACTATCTACAATGAAGCAGTTCTTC